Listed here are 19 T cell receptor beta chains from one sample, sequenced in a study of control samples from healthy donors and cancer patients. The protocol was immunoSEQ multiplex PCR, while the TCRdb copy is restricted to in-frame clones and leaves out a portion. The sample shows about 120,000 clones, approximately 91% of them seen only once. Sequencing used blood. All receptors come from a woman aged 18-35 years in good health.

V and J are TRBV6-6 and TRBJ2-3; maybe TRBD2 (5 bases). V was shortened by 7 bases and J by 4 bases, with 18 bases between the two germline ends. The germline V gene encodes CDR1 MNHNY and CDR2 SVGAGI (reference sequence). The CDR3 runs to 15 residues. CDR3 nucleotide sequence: TGTGCCAGCAATGACGGAGCGGCAAGAGCAGATACGCAGTATTTT. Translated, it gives CASNDGAARADTQYF.

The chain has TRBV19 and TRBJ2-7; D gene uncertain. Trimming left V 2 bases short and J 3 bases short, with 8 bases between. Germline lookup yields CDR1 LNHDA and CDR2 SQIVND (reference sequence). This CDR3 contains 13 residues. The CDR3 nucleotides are TGTGCCAGTAGTATATTCGGCAGCTACGAGCAGTACTTC. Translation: CASSIFGSYEQYF. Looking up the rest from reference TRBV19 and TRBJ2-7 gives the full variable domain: DGGITQSPKYLFRKEGQNVTLSCEQNLNHDAMYWYRQDPGQGLRLIYYSQIVNDFQKGDIAEGYSVSREKKESFPLTVTSAQKNPTAFYLCASSIFGSYEQYFGPGTRLTVT.

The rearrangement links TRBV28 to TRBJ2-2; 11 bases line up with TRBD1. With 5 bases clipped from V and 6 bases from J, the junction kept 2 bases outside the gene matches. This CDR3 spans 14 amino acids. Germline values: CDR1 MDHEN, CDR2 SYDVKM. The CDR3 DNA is TGTGCCAGCAGTGGACAGGGGGCTCCCGGGGAGCTGTTTTTT. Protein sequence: CASSGQGAPGELFF.

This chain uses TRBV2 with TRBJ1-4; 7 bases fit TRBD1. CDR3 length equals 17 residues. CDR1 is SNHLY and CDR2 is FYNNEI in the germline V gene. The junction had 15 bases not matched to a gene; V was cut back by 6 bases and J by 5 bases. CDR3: CASRPDREGPKNEKLFF. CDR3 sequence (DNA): TGTGCCAGCAGGCCCGACAGGGAGGGGCCTAAGAATGAAAAACTGTTTTTT.

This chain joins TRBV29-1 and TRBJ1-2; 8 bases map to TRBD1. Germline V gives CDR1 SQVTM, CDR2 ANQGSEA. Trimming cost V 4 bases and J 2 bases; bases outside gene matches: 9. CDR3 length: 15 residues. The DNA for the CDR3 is TGCAGCGTTGGGACAGGCCAGGGGGCCAACTATGGCTACACCTTC. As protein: CSVGTGQGANYGYTF.

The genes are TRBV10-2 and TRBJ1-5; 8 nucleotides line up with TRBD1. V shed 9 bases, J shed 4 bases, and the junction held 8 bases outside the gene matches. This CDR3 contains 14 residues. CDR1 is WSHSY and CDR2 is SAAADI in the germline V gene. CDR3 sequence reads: CASATGAVNQPQHF. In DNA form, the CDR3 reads TGCGCCAGTGCGACAGGGGCGGTAAATCAGCCCCAGCATTTT.

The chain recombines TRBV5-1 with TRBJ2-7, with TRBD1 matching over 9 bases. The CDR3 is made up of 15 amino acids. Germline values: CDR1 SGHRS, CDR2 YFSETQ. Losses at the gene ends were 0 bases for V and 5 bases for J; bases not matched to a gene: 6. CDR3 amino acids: CASSLEGTGIHEQYF. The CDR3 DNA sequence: TGCGCCAGCAGCTTGGAGGGGACAGGGATCCACGAGCAGTACTTC.

CDR3 protein: CATRTGGLNTEAFF. CDR3 DNA: TGTGCCACCCGGACAGGGGGACTGAACACTGAAGCTTTCTTT. J is TRBJ1-1 and V is TRBV28; 10 bases align to TRBD1. CDR1 is MDHEN and CDR2 is SYDVKM in the germline V gene. CDR3 length equals 14 residues. V shed 10 bases and J 0 bases; nucleotides not matched to a gene: 5.

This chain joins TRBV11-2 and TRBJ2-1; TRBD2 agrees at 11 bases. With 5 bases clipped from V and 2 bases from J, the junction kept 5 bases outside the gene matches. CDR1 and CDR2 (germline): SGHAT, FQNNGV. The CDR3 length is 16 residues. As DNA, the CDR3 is TGTGCCAGCAGCGTCATTAGCGGGAGGGCCTACAATGAGCAGTTCTTC. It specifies CASSVISGRAYNEQFF.

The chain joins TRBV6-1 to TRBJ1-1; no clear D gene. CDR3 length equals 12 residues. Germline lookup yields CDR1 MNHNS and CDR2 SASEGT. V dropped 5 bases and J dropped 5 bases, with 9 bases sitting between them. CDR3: CASSPRLTEAFF. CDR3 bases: TGTGCCAGCAGTCCCAGATTGACTGAAGCTTTCTTT.

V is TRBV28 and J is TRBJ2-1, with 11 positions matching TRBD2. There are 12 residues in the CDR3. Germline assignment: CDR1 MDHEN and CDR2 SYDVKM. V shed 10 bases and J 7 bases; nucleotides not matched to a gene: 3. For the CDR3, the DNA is TGTGCCACTAGCGGGAGGTTGAATGAGCAGTTCTTC. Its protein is CATSGRLNEQFF.

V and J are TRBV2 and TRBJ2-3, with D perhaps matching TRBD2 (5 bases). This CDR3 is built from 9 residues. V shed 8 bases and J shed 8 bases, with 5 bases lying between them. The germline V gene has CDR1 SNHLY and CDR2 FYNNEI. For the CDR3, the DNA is TGTGCCAGCGGAGGTACGCAGTATTTT. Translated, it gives CASGGTQYF. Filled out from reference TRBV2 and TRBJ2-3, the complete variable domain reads EPEVTQTPSHQVTQMGQEVILRCVPISNHLYFYWYRQILGQKVEFLVSFYNNEISEKSEIFDDQFSVERPDGSNFTLKIRSTKLEDSAMYFCASGGTQYFGPGTRLTVL.

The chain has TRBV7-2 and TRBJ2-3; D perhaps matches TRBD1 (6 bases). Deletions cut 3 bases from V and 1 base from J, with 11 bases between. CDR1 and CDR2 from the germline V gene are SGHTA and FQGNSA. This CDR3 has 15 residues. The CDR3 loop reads CASSFRQDRTDTQYF. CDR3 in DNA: TGTGCCAGCAGCTTTCGACAGGATCGCACAGATACGCAGTATTTT.

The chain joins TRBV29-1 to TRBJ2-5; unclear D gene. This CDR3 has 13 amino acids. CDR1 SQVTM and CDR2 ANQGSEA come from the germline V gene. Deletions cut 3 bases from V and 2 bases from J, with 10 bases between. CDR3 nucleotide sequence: TGCAGCGTTGATACGGCCGATCAAGAGACCCAGTACTTC. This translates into CSVDTADQETQYF.

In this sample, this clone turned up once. This CDR3 reads CASSEAGGSNQPQHF. CDR3 DNA sequence: TGTGCCAGCAGTGAAGCGGGGGGAAGCAATCAGCCCCAGCATTTT. The chain links TRBV6-1 to TRBJ1-5; tentatively, D is TRBD1 (5 bases). V lost 0 bases to trimming and J lost 1 base, with 7 bases between them. The CDR3 has 15 residues. The germline gives CDR1 MNHNS, CDR2 SASEGT.

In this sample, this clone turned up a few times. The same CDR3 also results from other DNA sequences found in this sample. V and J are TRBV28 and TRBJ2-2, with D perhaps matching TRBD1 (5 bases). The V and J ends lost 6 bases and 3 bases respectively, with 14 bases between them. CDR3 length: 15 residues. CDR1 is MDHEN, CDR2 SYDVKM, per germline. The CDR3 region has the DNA TGTGCCAGCAGGGATGGGCAGGGTGACACCGGGGAGCTGTTTTTT. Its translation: CASRDGQGDTGELFF.

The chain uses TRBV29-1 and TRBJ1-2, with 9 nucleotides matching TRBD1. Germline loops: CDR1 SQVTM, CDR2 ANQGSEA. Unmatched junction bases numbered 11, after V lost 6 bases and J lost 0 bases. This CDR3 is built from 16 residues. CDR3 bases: TGCAGCGTCCGGGACAGGGTAGCCAGGACTAACTATGGCTACACCTTC. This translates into CSVRDRVARTNYGYTF.

The CDR3 DNA reads as TGTGCCAGCAGTCTCCTAACTAGCTGGCCGGGCGACACAGCGACAGATACGCAGTATTTT. It codes for CASSLLTSWPGDTATDTQYF. The chain recombines TRBV28 with TRBJ2-3, with D tentatively TRBD2 (6 bases). The V end was cut by 5 bases, the J end by 3 bases, with 30 bases between. This CDR3 contains 20 residues. Per germline, CDR1 MDHEN and CDR2 SYDVKM.

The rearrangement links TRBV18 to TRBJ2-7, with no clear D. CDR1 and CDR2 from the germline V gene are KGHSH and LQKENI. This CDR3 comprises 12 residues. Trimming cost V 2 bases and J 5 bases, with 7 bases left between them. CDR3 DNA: TGTGCCAGCTCACCAAACCAGGACGAGCAGTACTTC. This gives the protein CASSPNQDEQYF.